This entry describes one T cell receptor beta chain. This table comes from immunoSEQ multiplex PCR, and its TCRdb copy is limited to in-frame clones, with some not included. Altogether about 40,000 clones are present, 79% being singletons, with the ten largest covering around a third. The sample belongs to a study of blood T cell repertoires in COVID-19. Study-level information: Acute and convalescent COVID-19 samples came from the United States, Italy and Spain.

Germline V gene lookup returns CDR1 ENHRY and CDR2 SYGVKD. CDR3 length: 13 amino acids. With 5 bases clipped from V and 6 bases from J, the junction kept 5 bases outside the gene matches. The material sequenced was peripheral blood. This chain connects TRBV10-3 to TRBJ2-3; 7 bases fit TRBD2. The receptor comes from an elderly woman with acute or convalescent COVID-19. The CDR3 is CAISYSGRDTQYF. The CDR3 DNA follows: TGTGCCATCAGTTACTCCGGGAGGGATACGCAGTATTTT.